This record looks at one T cell receptor beta chain sequence and its context. This clone occurred a few times. It has no known antigen specificity. No qualities accompany the bases; no much larger clone lies one base away. TCRbeta CDR3 regions were amplified from genomic DNA by means of the immunoSEQ Assay, a bias-controlled multiplex PCR. Processing in the source paper ran as follows. The number of nucleated cells in each sample was estimated by amplification of reference gene primers within the assay. To quantify the absolute abundance of each unique TCRbeta CDR3 rearrangement, sequence reads were collapsed and filtered. For each sample, productive Simpson clonality was calculated by taking the square root of Simpson's diversity index across productive rearrangements. TCRdb retrieved this table from immuneACCESS and kept in-frame rearrangements only. Not all clones are present; in checked studies, unresolved V genes account for under half, and no reason is known for the remainder. V and J calls and clone size are those listed in that table; D and trimming were worked out from the DNA. The sample profile shows about 400,000 clones; roughly 91% of them were found once. The ten largest clones add up to around 4.4% of the sample.

The collaborating institutions used their own protocols to collect whole blood in K2EDTA tubes. Collaborator samples were shipped for TCRbeta analysis as frozen whole blood, isolated PBMCs, or DNA extracted from either sample type. The sample belongs to a study of blood T cell repertoires in COVID-19 (dated by TCRdb to 2019 to 2021). A note on the overall study: The collaborator samples originated in the United States, Italy and Spain and spanned the acute and convalescent phases of COVID-19. Where available, HLA class I and class II types were taken from metadata supplied by the sample provider and were not determined by assay-based typing. Nearly every sample came with metadata listing a de-identified subject ID, COVID-19 status, age in years and sex. Samples came from the ongoing ImmuneRACE study (first 160 participants) plus 1,254 subjects from 6 global collaborators. The material from the prospective study consisted of cDNA or gDNA derived from T cells, B-cell-depleted T cells, or PBMCs. A freely available public database, intended as a resource for researchers studying the immune response to SARS-CoV-2, is where the repertoires were released. Deeply sampled blood TCRbeta repertoires from subjects exposed to, actively infected with, or recovered from COVID-19 were included in the dataset. Broad study findings and their caveats: How much clinical and demographic metadata was included differed by source and by participant, and the metadata was provided uncurated.

Spanning cysteine to phenylalanine, the CDR3 consists of 14 amino acids. The entry retains the CDR3 DNA only, 42 bases that are in frame from base 1. V was cut back by 3 bases and J by 1 base, leaving a gap of 11 bases between them. CDR1 and CDR2 are drawn from the germline V gene (reference sequence): SGHNT, YYREEE. This sequence was found in a woman in her 30s with acute or convalescent COVID-19. Input material: peripheral blood. Rearrangement joined TRBV5-4 to TRBJ2-7; tentative D gene TRBD1, with 6 bases matching. The bases read TGTGCCAGCAGCTCCCCTGGACAGTCCTACGAGCAGTACTTC. Translation gives CASSSPGQSYEQYF.